This entry lists 22 T cell receptor beta chains sequenced from one sample in a study of Graves' ophthalmopathy and Graves' hyperthyroidism. Amplification of the TCR beta CDR3 regions used RNA transcripts (as template). HTBI-primed RT-PCR formed the first round, and a multiplex PCR formed the second. TCRdb re-analysed the multiplex PCR reads in MiXCR, keeping a single row per CDR3 protein. The data contain more than 550,000 distinct CDR3 sequences, just over 40% of them seen just once; the ten biggest clones take up 2.5% to 3.5%. Sequencing used peripheral blood. These receptors came from an adult man with Graves' ophthalmopathy.

The chain has TRBV6-2 or TRBV6-3 and TRBJ2-2; D is unresolved. This CDR3 has 15 residues. V lost 6 bases to trimming and J lost 1 base, with 12 bases between them. The germline V gene has CDR1 MNHEY and CDR2 SVGEGT. As DNA, the CDR3 is TGTGCCAGCAGACCCAGAGCTCAGAACACCGGGGAGCTGTTTTTT. This translates into CASRPRAQNTGELFF.

As to this clonotype: With a much larger clone just one base away, this may be a read error. V and J are TRBV5-4 and TRBJ1-4; a weak D match, TRBD1 (6 bases). V lost 7 bases to trimming and J lost 5 bases, with 15 bases between them. The CDR3 runs 14 residues. CDR1 and CDR2 (germline): SGHNT, YYREEE (reference sequence). The CDR3 DNA sequence: TGTGCCAGCCCCACCCGGACAGCGAATGAAAAACTGTTTTTT. Its translation is CASPTRTANEKLFF.

This chain links TRBV10-3 with TRBJ2-3, with no clear D. CDR1 and CDR2 from the germline V gene are ENHRY and SYGVKD. CDR3 size: 15 residues. Trimming removed 2 bases at V and 6 bases at J, with 15 bases between. DNA of the CDR3: TGTGCCATCAGTGAGAGTCGAGCGTTATCGGATACGCAGTATTTT. This sequence encodes CAISESRALSDTQYF.

This chain uses TRBV7-3 with TRBJ1-5; tentatively, D is TRBD1 (6 bases). Germline V gene lookup returns CDR1 SGHTA and CDR2 FQGTGA. The CDR3 has 15 residues. The V end was cut by 3 bases, the J end by 4 bases, with 13 bases between. The CDR3 DNA reads as TGTGCCAGCAGCTTGCCCGGGACACCGAATCAGCCCCAGCATTTT. Translated, it gives CASSLPGTPNQPQHF.

As concerns this clonotype: Given a much more abundant clone one base away, this may be a read error. This chain uses TRBV9 with TRBJ1-3; the D gene is possibly TRBD1 (5 bases). CDR3 size: 15 residues. CDR1 and CDR2 (germline): SGDLS, YYNGEE. The CDR3 region has the DNA TGTGCCAGCAGCGTAGCGGGCAGGGTAGGAAACGCCATATATTTT. Its protein product is CASSVAGRVGNAIYF.

With respect to this clonotype: This sequence may be a read error, since a much larger clone differs from it by one base. The chain couples TRBV5-1 to TRBJ1-1; D may be TRBD1 (5 bases). V dropped 3 bases and J dropped 1 base, with 10 bases sitting between them. The length of the CDR3 is 14 residues. Germline CDR1 and CDR2: SGHRS and YFSETQ. Here the CDR3 DNA reads TGCGCCAGCAGCTCGGGACGGCCGAACACTGAAGCTTTCTTT. Translating gives CASSSGRPNTEAFF.

CDR3 protein: CASSPAGETEAFF. CDR3 in DNA: TGTGCCAGCTCCCCGGCGGGGGAAACTGAAGCTTTCTTT. The gene calls are TRBV9 and TRBJ1-1, with D perhaps TRBD1 (5 bases). Trimming stripped 7 bases from V and 5 bases from J, with 15 bases between. This CDR3 region has 13 residues. The V gene's germline CDR1 is SGDLS and CDR2 YYNGEE.

This clonotype was seen many times. This chain connects TRBV20-1 to TRBJ2-2; a weak D match, TRBD1 (5 bases). Looked up from germline, CDR1 is DFQATT and CDR2 is SNEGSKA (reference sequence). This CDR3 region has 16 residues. Deletions cut 2 bases from V and 6 bases from J, with 19 bases between. Written as DNA, the CDR3 is TGCAGTGCTAGACGTTCTAGGGGAACGAGAGCCGGGGAGCTGTTTTTT. Its translation is CSARRSRGTRAGELFF.

Regarding this clonotype: Since the CDR3 does not end with the conserved phenylalanine or tryptophan, this likely comes from a read error. The chain uses TRBV19 and TRBJ1-1, with 11 positions matching TRBD1. Per the germline V gene, CDR1 is LNHDA and CDR2 is SQIVND (reference sequence). V was pared by 6 bases and J by 7 bases, with 10 bases of the junction left unmatched. The CDR3 is 15 amino acids. The CDR3 DNA sequence: TGTGCCAGTAGCCCGGGGACAGGGGGGTTTGGTGAAGCTTTCCTT. Its protein is CASSPGTGGFGEAFL.

This clonotype was seen at least ten times. The chain carries TRBV7-9 and TRBJ2-7; D is perhaps TRBD1 or TRBD2 (5 bases each). CDR3 length: 14 amino acids. V lost 1 base and J 2 bases, leaving 9 bases between the germline ends. Germline CDR1 and CDR2: SEHNR and FQNEAQ (reference sequence). Here the CDR3 DNA reads TGTGCCAGCAGCTTAGTCGGGACCGCCTACGAGCAGTACTTC. It translates to CASSLVGTAYEQYF.

Remarks on this clonotype: This clone may be a read error of a much larger clone one base away. The chain has TRBV2 and TRBJ2-5, with 8 bases aligning to TRBD2. The CDR3 is 13 residues long. The germline V gene has CDR1 SNHLY and CDR2 FYNNEI. The CDR3 reads CASGEAGVETQYF. In DNA form, the CDR3 reads TGTGCCAGCGGTGAAGCGGGGGTTGAGACCCAGTACTTC.

This clonotype has ten or more counts. The genes are TRBV2 and TRBJ1-6; D gene uncertain. The CDR3 has 12 residues. Germline CDR1 reads SNHLY; CDR2 reads FYNNEI. V was pared by 6 bases and J by 10 bases, with 10 bases between. The CDR3 DNA reads as TGTGCCAGCAGACCGGATCAATCACCCCTCCACTTT. Protein sequence: CASRPDQSPLHF.

This clonotype was picked up a small number of times. V is TRBV4-1 and J is TRBJ1-6; weak D call: TRBD1 (6 bases). This CDR3 spans 15 amino acids. V was cut by 5 bases and J by 4 bases, with 12 bases left in between. CDR1 is MGHRA and CDR2 is YSYEKL in the germline V gene. As DNA, the CDR3 is TGCGCCAGCAGCACCCGAGGGGGGTATAATTCACCCCTCCACTTT. It is translated as CASSTRGGYNSPLHF.

The table lists this clonotype with many counts. The rearrangement uses TRBV7-9 and TRBJ1-1; TRBD1 is a possible D gene (6 bases). Germline V gene lookup returns CDR1 SEHNR and CDR2 FQNEAQ (reference sequence). Trimming removed 1 base from V and 11 bases from J, with 17 bases in between. The CDR3 contains 14 residues. This CDR3 is CASSLDGAAGVAFF. The CDR3 nucleotides read TGTGCCAGCAGCTTAGACGGCGCAGCAGGGGTTGCTTTCTTT. Variable domain in full (rest from reference TRBV7-9 and TRBJ1-1): DTGVSQNPRHKITKRGQNVTFRCDPISEHNRLYWYRQTLGQGPEFLTYFQNEAQLEKSRLLSDRFSAERPKGSFSTLEIQRTEQGDSAMYLCASSLDGAAGVAFFGQGTRLTVV.

This clonotype was seen just once. This chain uses TRBV10-3 with TRBJ2-5; D possibly uses TRBD1 or TRBD2 (5 bases each). The CDR3 runs to 15 residues. V dropped 5 bases and J dropped 5 bases, with 18 bases sitting between them. CDR1 is ENHRY and CDR2 is SYGVKD in the germline V gene. The CDR3 bases are TGTGCCATCAGTCGGGACGGAGAGGTCTACGAGACCCAGTACTTC. This encodes CAISRDGEVYETQYF.

This clonotype was recorded only once. V usage is TRBV12-3 or TRBV12-4 and J usage is TRBJ2-2, with TRBD1 identical over 10 bases. This CDR3 comprises 14 residues. With V trimmed by 6 bases and J by 7 bases, 5 bases remained unmatched. CDR3 amino acids: CASRRTGGYGELFF. The CDR3 DNA sequence: TGTGCCAGCAGGAGGACAGGGGGGTACGGGGAGCTGTTTTTT.

This clonotype has more than one count but fewer than ten. The rearrangement uses TRBV19 and TRBJ2-5; a weak D match, TRBD2 (5 bases). V was trimmed by 3 bases and J by 5 bases, leaving 16 bases between them. Germline V gene data show CDR1 as LNHDA and CDR2 as SQIVND (reference sequence). This CDR3 is 15 amino acids long. The CDR3 spells CASSMGGRGIETQYF. The CDR3 DNA sequence: TGTGCCAGTAGTATGGGTGGGAGAGGGATTGAGACCCAGTACTTC. The whole variable domain, remainder taken from reference TRBV19 and TRBJ2-5, is DGGITQSPKYLFRKEGQNVTLSCEQNLNHDAMYWYRQDPGQGLRLIYYSQIVNDFQKGDIAEGYSVSREKKESFPLTVTSAQKNPTAFYLCASSMGGRGIETQYFGPGTRLLVL.

V is TRBV7-9 and J is TRBJ1-4; 9 bases are a match to TRBD1. The CDR3 runs 17 residues. The germline CDR1 and CDR2 sequences are SEHNR and FQNEAQ (reference sequence). J was trimmed by 4 bases and V by 5 bases; bases with no gene match: 11. This CDR3 is CASSQSGTGLFNEKLFF. CDR3 nucleotide sequence: TGTGCCAGCAGCCAATCCGGGACAGGGCTTTTTAATGAAAAACTGTTTTTT.

This clonotype was found many times. The rearrangement uses TRBV19 and TRBJ2-7; either TRBD1 or TRBD2 may fit D (6 bases each). The CDR3 covers 15 residues. CDR1 LNHDA and CDR2 SQIVND come from the germline V gene (reference sequence). Trimming pared 5 bases from V and 3 bases from J, leaving 17 bases between. The CDR3 DNA reads TGTGCCAGTAGTTCCGCGGGACACCCTCTCTACGAGCAGTACTTC. This sequence encodes CASSSAGHPLYEQYF.

The CDR3 DNA reads TGTGCCTCCCCGGGGGCTGGGGCCAACGTCCTGACTTTC. It yields the protein CASPGAGANVLTF. The chain uses TRBV30 and TRBJ2-6; tentative D call: TRBD2 (6 bases). CDR3 length: 13 amino acids. V lost 7 bases and J 2 bases, leaving 9 bases between the germline ends. Per germline, CDR1 GTSNPN and CDR2 SVGIG (reference sequence).

The rearrangement uses TRBV29-1 and TRBJ1-2; D uncertain. The germline V gene has CDR1 SQVTM and CDR2 ANQGSEA. The CDR3 contains 13 residues. The germline V and J ends were trimmed by 2 bases and 6 bases, with 13 bases remaining between them. CDR3 bases: TGCAGCGTTGAATACGGGGAGGCAGATGGCTACACCTTC. This codes for CSVEYGEADGYTF.

The chain has TRBV6-2 or TRBV6-3 and TRBJ1-5; D is perhaps TRBD1 (5 bases). Germline V gene lookup returns CDR1 MNHEY and CDR2 SVGEGT. The V end lost 2 bases, the J end lost 0 bases, and 14 bases lay between the germline ends. This CDR3 is 17 amino acids long. CDR3 nucleotides: TGTGCCAGCAGTTACGGGGCAGGACAAAATAGCAATCAGCCCCAGCATTTT. Its translation is CASSYGAGQNSNQPQHF.